The next 22 T cell receptor beta chains were all read from a single sample in a study of T cell responses to AZD1222 COVID-19 vaccine. The assay was immunoSEQ multiplex PCR, and TCRdb's table has in-frame clones only and misses some. The sample yields tens of thousands of clones, roughly 89% seen once. The material sequenced was peripheral blood, taken 28 days after the second AZD1222 dose. The source is an adult who received the AZD1222 COVID-19 vaccine.

The chain employs TRBV19 and TRBJ2-5; D unresolved. The germline CDR1 and CDR2 sequences are LNHDA and SQIVND (reference sequence). Trimming pared 3 bases from V and 0 bases from J, leaving 8 bases between. The CDR3 consists of 14 residues. The CDR3 coding sequence is TGTGCCAGTAGTATTGTTGGCGACCAAGAGACCCAGTACTTC. Translated: CASSIVGDQETQYF.

The chain has TRBV24-1 and TRBJ1-5; 9 nucleotides align to TRBD1. V was clipped by 9 bases and J by 3 bases; unmatched bases: 2. From germline, CDR1 is KGHDR and CDR2 SFDVKD. CDR3 length: 13 residues. CDR3 sequence reads: CATGTGHNQPQHF. CDR3 nucleotide sequence: TGTGCCACCGGGACAGGGCACAATCAGCCCCAGCATTTT.

The chain couples TRBV9 to TRBJ2-3; TRBD2 agrees at 9 bases. The V gene's germline CDR1 is SGDLS and CDR2 YYNGEE. CDR3 length equals 16 residues. Trimming took 6 bases from V and 2 from J; bases not matched to a gene: 10. DNA for the CDR3: TGTGCCAGCAACCCCCGAGCGGGGGGCCCCACAGATACGCAGTATTTT. Encoded protein: CASNPRAGGPTDTQYF.

The chain links TRBV3-1 (or the pseudogene TRBV3-2) to TRBJ2-5; 10 positions agree with TRBD1. Germline V gene sequence: CDR1 LGHDT, CDR2 YNNKEL (reference sequence). The J segment lost 5 bases and the V segment lost 4 bases, leaving 10 bases of the junction unmatched. The CDR3 has 16 amino acids. Written as DNA, the CDR3 is TGTGCCAGCAGCCTAGGAGGACAGGGGGTGGGGGAGACCCAGTACTTC. It is translated as CASSLGGQGVGETQYF.

A few counts support this clone. This rearrangement joins TRBV2 to TRBJ2-1; no reliable D call. Trimming left V 8 bases short and J 7 bases short, with 15 bases between. CDR3 length: 13 residues. Germline loops: CDR1 SNHLY, CDR2 FYNNEI. This chain's CDR3 is CASGLELWNEQFF. CDR3 DNA: TGTGCCAGCGGATTGGAGCTTTGGAATGAGCAGTTCTTC.

The chain uses TRBV4-2 and TRBJ1-2; D perhaps matches TRBD1 (6 bases). The V and J ends lost 4 bases and 4 bases respectively, with 19 bases between them. CDR1 is LGHNA and CDR2 is YNFKEQ in the germline V gene. The CDR3 covers 16 residues. Here the CDR3 DNA reads TGTGCCAGCAGCCCCCCGGACAGACCTAGGGGCTATGGCTACACCTTC. Translating it yields CASSPPDRPRGYGYTF.

The rearrangement links TRBV5-1 to TRBJ2-1; D may be TRBD1 or TRBD2 (5 bases each). This CDR3 contains 14 residues. Germline CDR1 reads SGHRS; CDR2 reads YFSETQ. Trimming removed 0 bases at V and 4 bases at J, with 8 bases between. The CDR3 nucleotides are TGCGCCAGCAGCTTGGCGGGGCCTTACAATGAGCAGTTCTTC. This translates into CASSLAGPYNEQFF.

The chain carries TRBV3-1 (or the pseudogene TRBV3-2) and TRBJ1-5; 7 bases are shared with TRBD1. CDR1 LGHDT and CDR2 YNNKEL come from the germline V gene (reference sequence). V shed 3 bases, J shed 0 bases, and the junction held 8 bases outside the gene matches. The CDR3 spans 17 residues. The CDR3 DNA sequence: TGTGCCAGCAGCCATCTAGCAGGACAGGATAGCAATCAGCCCCAGCATTTT. It codes for CASSHLAGQDSNQPQHF.

J is TRBJ2-7 and V is TRBV7-2, with 8 bases identical to TRBD1. This CDR3 contains 14 residues. J gave up 6 bases and V 6 bases, and 10 bases lay outside the gene matches. Germline-derived CDR1 and CDR2 are SGHTA and FQGNSA. The DNA of the CDR3 is TGTGCCAGCAGTTTACCGACAGGGGTCGGCGAGCAGTACTTC. Translating gives CASSLPTGVGEQYF.

This chain connects TRBV29-1 to TRBJ2-7, with D unresolved. CDR3 length: 12 residues. Trimming removed 3 bases at V and 3 bases at J, with 9 bases between. Per the germline V gene, CDR1 is SQVTM and CDR2 is ANQGSEA. This chain's CDR3 is CSVDGRNYEQYF. The CDR3, as DNA: TGCAGCGTTGATGGCCGAAACTACGAGCAGTACTTC.

The rearrangement joins TRBV3-1 (or the pseudogene TRBV3-2) to TRBJ1-5, with D unclear. The germline V and J ends were trimmed by 4 bases and 0 bases, with 7 bases remaining between them. The CDR3 spans 14 residues. Germline V gene lookup returns CDR1 LGHDT and CDR2 YNNKEL (reference sequence). The CDR3 sequence is CASSLAYSNQPQHF. CDR3 DNA sequence: TGTGCCAGCAGCCTAGCGTATAGCAATCAGCCCCAGCATTTT.

The chain couples TRBV14 to TRBJ2-1; D call uncertain. Germline V gene lookup returns CDR1 SGHDN and CDR2 FVKESK. The CDR3 totals 13 residues. V was clipped by 2 bases and J by 3 bases, with 5 bases between them. The CDR3 spells CASSQLSYNEQFF. The CDR3, as DNA: TGTGCCAGCAGCCAACTCAGCTACAATGAGCAGTTCTTC.

This rearrangement joins TRBV27 to TRBJ1-2, with a tentative D call TRBD1 (5 bases). CDR1 is MNHEY and CDR2 is SMNVEV in the germline V gene (reference sequence). The CDR3 has 11 residues. Trimming stripped 6 bases from V and 6 bases from J, with 8 bases between. CDR3 sequence: CASRGGNGYTF. DNA of the CDR3: TGTGCCAGCAGGGGGGGAAATGGCTACACCTTC.

V usage is TRBV6-5 and J usage is TRBJ2-7; a possible D gene is TRBD1 (6 bases). The CDR3 sequence is 14 residues long. Per the germline V gene, CDR1 is MNHEY and CDR2 is SVGAGI. V was clipped by 6 bases and J by 0 bases, with 12 bases between them. CDR3 sequence reads: CASRQGFSSYEQYF. CDR3 DNA: TGTGCCAGCAGACAGGGTTTCAGCTCCTACGAGCAGTACTTC.

This clone was observed a handful of times. V is TRBV6-4 and J is TRBJ2-1; the D gene is possibly TRBD1 (5 bases). With 3 bases removed from V and 7 bases from J, the gap between germline ends came to 10 bases. The CDR3 contains 13 residues. The germline gives CDR1 MRHNA, CDR2 SNTAGT. The CDR3 nucleotides are TGTGCCAGCAGTGAAGGGGAACAGAATGAGCAGTTCTTC. Translating it yields CASSEGEQNEQFF.

The J gene is TRBJ1-4, the V gene TRBV5-4; D unresolved. This CDR3 is 13 amino acids long. Looked up from germline, CDR1 is SGHNT and CDR2 is YYREEE (reference sequence). Trimming pared 4 bases from V and 5 bases from J, leaving 9 bases between. The CDR3 nucleotides read TGTGCCAGCAGCCCCAGTCGAAATGAAAAACTGTTTTTT. Its translation: CASSPSRNEKLFF.

The CDR3 coding sequence is TGTGCCAGCAGTCCCACTTTGGGCAGCTTCAATCAGCCCCAGCATTTT. The encoded protein is CASSPTLGSFNQPQHF. This chain joins TRBV28 and TRBJ1-5; D not resolved. CDR3 length equals 16 residues. V lost 5 bases to trimming and J lost 3 bases, with 17 bases between them. Germline CDR1 is MDHEN and CDR2 is SYDVKM.

This clone was picked up one time. This chain uses TRBV5-6 with TRBJ2-7; D may be TRBD2 (6 bases). From germline, CDR1 is SGHDT and CDR2 YYEEEE. The CDR3 extends over 14 amino acids. The V end was cut by 5 bases, the J end by 0 bases, with 12 bases between. The chain's CDR3 is CASRGRGYSYEQYV. The CDR3 coding sequence is TGTGCCAGCAGGGGGCGGGGCTACTCCTACGAGCAGTACGTC.

The rearrangement uses TRBV3-1 (or the pseudogene TRBV3-2) and TRBJ2-5; 9 bases align to TRBD1. The CDR3 sequence is 15 residues long. Germline CDR1 LGHDT, CDR2 YNNKEL (reference sequence). V trimming: 1 base; J trimming: 5 bases; junction bases outside the gene matches: 5. CDR3 loop: CASSQANRGLETQYF. CDR3 coding DNA: TGTGCCAGCAGCCAAGCTAACAGGGGGCTCGAGACCCAGTACTTC.

This chain uses TRBV29-1 with TRBJ1-3, with D perhaps matching TRBD1 (5 bases). This CDR3 is built from 14 residues. Germline V gives CDR1 SQVTM, CDR2 ANQGSEA. Trimming cost V 4 bases and J 3 bases, with 13 bases left between them. The CDR3 DNA is TGCAGCGTTGGGTCGGGCAGGGTTGGAAACACCATATATTTT. Protein: CSVGSGRVGNTIYF.

The J gene is TRBJ2-1, the V gene TRBV11-3, with D unclear. CDR3 length: 13 residues. Germline CDR1 SGHNT, CDR2 YENEEA. The ends were cut back, 3 bases at V and 5 bases at J, with 8 bases in the middle. CDR3 residues: CASSFQKNNEQFF. The CDR3, as DNA: TGTGCCAGCAGCTTCCAAAAAAACAATGAGCAGTTCTTC.

CDR3 bases: TGTGCCAGCAGCGTAGGGAGGAACAATGAAAAACTGTTTTTT. It translates to CASSVGRNNEKLFF. The rearrangement uses TRBV9 and TRBJ1-4; no reliable D call. Trimming left V 0 bases short and J 5 bases short, with 8 bases between. CDR3 size: 14 residues. Germline-derived CDR1 and CDR2 are SGDLS and YYNGEE.